Shown below are 21 T cell receptor beta chains from a single sample sequenced in a study of T cells in women clearing cervical HPV infection. TCRdb's table, derived via immunoSEQ multiplex PCR, lists solely in-frame clones and lacks some. Its table lists some 30,000 clones. The sequenced material came from blood buffy coat. These receptors all stem from a woman aged 18 to 69 with a cervical HPV16 infection that either progressed to CIN3+ or cleared (not recorded which).

Note on this clone: The read comes to an end 3 residues before the CDR3 does, leaving the germline J gene to fill in the end. The chain employs TRBV5-6 and TRBJ2-1; maybe TRBD2 (7 bases). The V end was cut by 4 bases, the J end by 6 bases, with 17 bases between. The germline CDR1 and CDR2 sequences are SGHDT and YYEEEE. The CDR3 runs 15 residues. This CDR3 reads CASSIGGVLGNEQFF. The DNA read from the CDR3 is TGTGCCAGCAGCATAGGGGGGGTGTTGGGCAATGAG.

CDR3 bases read: TGCAGTGTCCCCAGGGGTAACCAAGAGACC. Protein sequence: CSVPRGNQET. The complete CDR3 sequence is CSVPRGNQETQYF. The chain carries TRBV20-1 and TRBJ2-5; possibly TRBD1 for D (6 bases). The observed sequence ends 3 residues before the CDR3 terminus, with the missing tail filled in from the germline J gene. The CDR3 sequence is 13 residues long. Trimming left V 7 bases short and J 0 bases short, with 12 bases between. Germline V lookup: CDR1 DFQATT, CDR2 SNEGSKA (reference sequence).

On this clone itself: The read stops 3 residues short of the end of the CDR3; the missing end is completed from the germline J gene. The chain links TRBV19 to TRBJ1-1; 9 bases are shared with TRBD1. This CDR3 region has 16 residues. V was pared by 7 bases and J by 2 bases, with 11 bases of the junction left unmatched. Germline V gene data show CDR1 as LNHDA and CDR2 as SQIVND (reference sequence). The DNA read from the CDR3 is TGTGCCAGTACCCCCGGGACAGGGAGGGGAAACACTGAA. Translating it yields CASTPGTGRGNTE. Given in full, the CDR3 is CASTPGTGRGNTEAFF.

Points on this clone: The CDR3 goes on 3 residues after the read ends, and that part is filled in from the germline J gene. The chain recombines TRBV7-9 with TRBJ2-4; TRBD1 agrees at 10 bases. The length of the CDR3 is 15 residues. Germline V lookup: CDR1 SEHNR, CDR2 FQNEAQ (reference sequence). CDR3 residues: CASSRTGQGVSGQYF. CDR3 bases read: TGTGCCAGCAGCCGAACCGGACAGGGGGTTAGTGGT.

Turning to this clone: Read sequence stops 3 residues before the CDR3 end, and the germline J gene provides the missing end. The V call is TRBV11-3, the J call TRBJ2-7; TRBD2 matches at 9 bases. Germline V gives CDR1 SGHNT, CDR2 YENEEA. The CDR3 contains 13 residues. With 5 bases clipped from V and 6 bases from J, the junction kept 5 bases outside the gene matches. The CDR3 loop reads CASSPGGGVEQYF. The part of the CDR3 DNA that was read is TGTGCCAGCAGCCCCGGCGGGGGGGTCGAG.

With respect to this clone: The read is 3 residues too short to cover the CDR3 end, so that end is filled in from the germline J gene. The chain couples TRBV14 to TRBJ2-5; TRBD1 agrees at 7 bases. With 0 bases clipped from V and 1 base from J, the junction kept 14 bases outside the gene matches. Germline CDR1 and CDR2: SGHDN and FVKESK. The CDR3 is made up of 19 amino acids. The CDR3 spells CASSQDPPLTGIPQETQYF. The part of the CDR3 DNA that was read is TGTGCCAGCAGCCAAGACCCCCCCCTGACAGGGATACCCCAAGAGACC.

A note on this clone: Coverage ceases 3 residues before the CDR3 finishes, and the germline J gene fills in the end. The chain carries TRBV12-3 or TRBV12-4 and TRBJ2-5, with D possibly matching TRBD2 (5 bases). The CDR3 contains 13 residues. Trimming shortened V by 3 bases and J by 4 bases, and 9 bases separated the two germline ends. The CDR3: CASSFTRRETQYF. The CDR3 bases that were read are TGTGCCAGCAGTTTTACTAGGCGAGAGACC.

A note on this clone: The read finishes 3 residues shy of the CDR3 end, and the germline J gene is used to complete it. The chain is built from TRBV6-1 and TRBJ2-5, with 11 bases lining up with TRBD2. This CDR3 spans 16 amino acids. V dropped 1 base and J dropped 3; count of bases not matched to a gene: 4. Germline V gene data show CDR1 as MNHNS and CDR2 as SASEGT. The covered CDR3 bases are TGTGCCAGCAGTGAAGGTAGCGGGGGGGCTGAAGAGACC. As protein: CASSEGSGGAEET. The complete CDR3 sequence is CASSEGSGGAEETQYF.

About this clone itself: The read terminates 3 residues before the CDR3 end, so the remaining end is supplied by the germline J gene. V is TRBV6-2 or TRBV6-3 and J is TRBJ2-2, with a possible D match to TRBD1 (5 bases). Germline V gives CDR1 MNHEY, CDR2 SVGEGT. Deletions cut 0 bases from V and 5 bases from J, with 13 bases between. The CDR3 is made up of 16 amino acids. CDR3 sequence reads: CASSYSLQVRTGELFF. The CDR3 DNA, read in part, is TGTGCCAGCAGTTACTCGCTACAGGTCCGTACCGGGGAG.

Note on this clone: Sequencing ends 3 residues short of the CDR3 end; the germline J gene provides the rest. The V gene is TRBV7-2, the J gene TRBJ2-3, with a possible D match to TRBD2 (6 bases). Germline-derived CDR1 and CDR2 are SGHTA and FQGNSA. This CDR3 contains 13 residues. CDR3 DNA, as far as it was read: TGTGCCAGCAGCTTAGTAGCGGAAACCCCG. It codes for CASSLVAETP. The whole CDR3 protein reads CASSLVAETPQYF. Complete variable domain (other parts from reference TRBV7-2 and TRBJ2-3): GAGVSQSPSNKVTEKGKDVELRCDPISGHTALYWYRQSLGQGLEFLIYFQGNSAPDKSGLPSDRFSAERTGGSVSTLTIQRTQQEDSAVYLCASSLVAETPQYFGPGTRLTVL.

In the case of this clone: The read halts 3 residues ahead of the CDR3 end, with the missing end drawn from the germline J gene. The chain combines TRBV19 with TRBJ2-7, with D tentatively TRBD1 (8 bases). This CDR3 has 15 residues. The germline V gene encodes CDR1 LNHDA and CDR2 SQIVND (reference sequence). V was trimmed by 4 bases and J by 2 bases, leaving 15 bases between them. This chain's CDR3 is CASSTLQGGTYEQYF. Incomplete CDR3 DNA: TGTGCCAGTAGTACACTACAGGGGGGGACCTACGAG. Together with reference TRBV19 and TRBJ2-7, the CDR3 gives the full variable domain: DGGITQSPKYLFRKEGQNVTLSCEQNLNHDAMYWYRQDPGQGLRLIYYSQIVNDFQKGDIAEGYSVSREKKESFPLTVTSAQKNPTAFYLCASSTLQGGTYEQYFGPGTRLTVT.

Notes on this clone: The read terminates 3 residues ahead of where the CDR3 ends, so the germline J gene completes it. The rearrangement links TRBV20-1 to TRBJ1-2, with a tentative D call TRBD1 (5 bases). The CDR3 extends over 16 amino acids. Per germline, CDR1 DFQATT and CDR2 SNEGSKA (reference sequence). V lost 1 base, J lost 4 bases, and 19 bases lay in between. CDR3: CSARGETDASRYGYTF. CDR3 bases read: TGCAGTGCTAGAGGTGAGACAGACGCCTCCCGCTATGGC.

The CDR3 is CASGGDYYGYTF. The DNA read from the CDR3 is TGTGCCAGTGGGGGGGATTACTATGGC. The chain combines TRBV19 with TRBJ1-2; the D gene is possibly TRBD1 (5 bases). From the germline J gene comes the end of the CDR3, since the read stops 3 residues before it. Germline V gene lookup returns CDR1 LNHDA and CDR2 SQIVND (reference sequence). The CDR3 has 12 residues. The ends were cut back, 8 bases at V and 3 bases at J, with 10 bases in the middle.

About this clone: The CDR3 goes on 3 residues after the read ends, and that part is filled in from the germline J gene. The chain is built from TRBV6-2 or TRBV6-3 and TRBJ1-1; D is uncertain. Germline loops: CDR1 MNHEY, CDR2 SVGEGT. CDR3 length: 15 residues. V was clipped by 2 bases and J by 0 bases, with 10 bases between them. CDR3 DNA, as far as it was read: TGTGCCAGCAGTTACCGGGGAGGTCTGAACACTGAA. It translates to CASSYRGGLNTE. The whole CDR3 sequence reads CASSYRGGLNTEAFF.

As to this clone: The CDR3 extends 3 residues past the end of the read, so its final part is completed from the germline J gene. The chain employs TRBV7-9 and TRBJ2-4; D is undetermined. The germline gives CDR1 SEHNR, CDR2 FQNEAQ (reference sequence). There are 12 residues in the CDR3. The CDR3 region is CASSLPNYGQYF. Incomplete CDR3 DNA: TGTGCCAGCAGCTTACCGAACTATGGT. Drawing the rest from reference TRBV7-9 and TRBJ2-4, the complete variable domain is DTGVSQNPRHKITKRGQNVTFRCDPISEHNRLYWYRQTLGQGPEFLTYFQNEAQLEKSRLLSDRFSAERPKGSFSTLEIQRTEQGDSAMYLCASSLPNYGQYFGAGTRLSVL.

Concerning this clone: A junction end diverges from the germline sequence, so it may reflect a read error. Coverage ceases 3 residues before the CDR3 finishes, and the germline J gene fills in the end. In the same sample, other DNA sequences code for this CDR3. The V call is TRBV19, the J call TRBJ1-3; D may be TRBD1 (5 bases). The germline gives CDR1 LNHDA, CDR2 SQIVND (reference sequence). CDR3 length equals 16 residues. Incomplete CDR3 DNA: TGTGCCAGTAGTATGGGGCAGGCCGAAGCAAGAAACACA. Protein: CASSMGQAEARNT. The complete CDR3 protein is CASSMGQAEARNTIYF.

As regards this clone: The observed sequence ends 3 residues before the CDR3 terminus, with the missing tail filled in from the germline J gene. The chain employs TRBV30 and TRBJ2-7; the match to TRBD2 covers 7 bases. CDR1 and CDR2 from the germline V gene are GTSNPN and SVGIG (reference sequence). The V and J ends lost 0 bases and 4 bases, in that order; junction bases with no gene match: 12. CDR3 length equals 16 residues. CDR3 DNA, as far as it was read: TGTGCCTGGAGTGTCCCAAGGGCTAGCGGAGTGTACGAG. Amino acid sequence: CAWSVPRASGVYE. The CDR3 reads in full as CAWSVPRASGVYEQYF.

Regarding this clone: The observed sequence ends 3 residues before the CDR3 terminus, with the missing tail filled in from the germline J gene. The gene calls are TRBV20-1 and TRBJ1-2; 10 bases map to TRBD1. Germline CDR1 DFQATT, CDR2 SNEGSKA (reference sequence). The CDR3 runs to 12 residues. The CDR3: CSAGQGSYDYTF. Incomplete CDR3 DNA: TGCAGTGCGGGACAGGGGTCGTACGAC.

CDR3 loop: CASRQVNTGELFF. The sequenced part of the CDR3 DNA is TGTGCCAGCAGACAGGTGAACACCGGGGAG. The rearrangement joins TRBV2 to TRBJ2-2, with D perhaps matching TRBD1 (5 bases). The read terminates 3 residues ahead of where the CDR3 ends, so the germline J gene completes it. V was pared by 6 bases and J by 1 base, with 6 bases between. The germline gives CDR1 SNHLY, CDR2 FYNNEI. The CDR3 extends over 13 amino acids.

As to this clone: The read ends 3 residues before the CDR3 terminus; that terminus is restored from the germline J gene. The V gene is TRBV19, the J gene TRBJ2-2, with 7 bases matching TRBD1. CDR1 is LNHDA and CDR2 is SQIVND in the germline V gene (reference sequence). J gave up 5 bases and V 3 bases, and 9 bases lay outside the gene matches. The CDR3 totals 16 residues. The DNA read from the CDR3 is TGTGCCAGTAGTATTACGAGGGGGCGAGAGACCGGGGAG. Translated: CASSITRGRETGE. From start to end, the CDR3 is CASSITRGRETGELFF.

Remarks on this clone: Read coverage stops 3 residues before the CDR3 terminus; the germline J gene supplies the remainder. The genes are TRBV2 and TRBJ2-3; 9 nucleotides align to TRBD2. Per germline, CDR1 SNHLY and CDR2 FYNNEI. The CDR3 sequence is 13 residues long. The trim removed 10 bases at V and 4 bases at J, leaving 6 bases unmatched. CDR3: CAITKREADTQYF. CDR3 bases read: TGTGCCATTACGAAGCGGGAGGCAGATACG. The variable domain in full, with the rest retrieved from reference TRBV2 and TRBJ2-3, is EPEVTQTPSHQVTQMGQEVILRCVPISNHLYFYWYRQILGQKVEFLVSFYNNEISEKSEIFDDQFSVERPDGSNFTLKIRSTKLEDSAMYFCAITKREADTQYFGPGTRLTVL.